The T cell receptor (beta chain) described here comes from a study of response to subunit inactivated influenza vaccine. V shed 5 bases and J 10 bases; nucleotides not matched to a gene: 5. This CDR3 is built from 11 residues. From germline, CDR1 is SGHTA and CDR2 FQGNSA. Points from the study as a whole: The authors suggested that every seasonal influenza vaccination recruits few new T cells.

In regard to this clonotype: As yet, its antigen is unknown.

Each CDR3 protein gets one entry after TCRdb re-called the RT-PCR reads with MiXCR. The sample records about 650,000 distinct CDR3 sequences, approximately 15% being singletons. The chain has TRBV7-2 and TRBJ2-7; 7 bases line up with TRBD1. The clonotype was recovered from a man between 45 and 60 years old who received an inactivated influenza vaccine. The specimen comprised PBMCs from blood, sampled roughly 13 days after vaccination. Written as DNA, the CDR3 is TGTGCCAGCAGCGTTCAGGGGGAACAGTACTTC. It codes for CASSVQGEQYF.